A single sample is the source of the 21 T cell receptor beta chains below, sequenced in a study of beta chain features in type 1 diabetes. The study reverse transcribed the entire isolated RNA, so it sequenced expressed TCRB transcripts. The protocol was immunoSEQ multiplex PCR, while the TCRdb copy is restricted to in-frame clones and leaves out a portion. The sample yields tens of thousands of clones, approximately 59% seen once. The sequenced sample consisted of Tregs from blood. The receptors stem from a woman aged 18-29 years in good health.

This clone showed up just a few times. The rearrangement links TRBV6-6 to TRBJ1-5, with TRBD1 as a possible D gene (6 bases). CDR3 length: 14 residues. The germline V gene encodes CDR1 MNHNY and CDR2 SVGAGI (reference sequence). The V gene lost 2 bases and the J gene lost 2 bases, with 7 bases spanning the gap. The CDR3 nucleotides read TGTGCCAGCAGTTACCCAGGGGGCAATCAGCCCCAGCATTTT. Residues: CASSYPGGNQPQHF.

This clone was found once. The rearrangement uses TRBV18 and TRBJ1-2; the D gene is possibly TRBD1 (6 bases). The CDR3 spans 17 residues. In germline, CDR1 is KGHSH, CDR2 LQKENI. V lost 4 bases, J lost 0 bases, and 18 bases lay in between. CDR3 residues: CASSRRTAPGSNYGYTF. The CDR3 bases are TGTGCCAGCTCACGCCGGACAGCTCCTGGGTCTAACTATGGCTACACCTTC.

This clone was seen a single time. The rearrangement links TRBV5-1 to TRBJ2-2; 7 bases are shared with TRBD2. CDR3 length: 16 amino acids. CDR1 SGHRS and CDR2 YFSETQ come from the germline V gene. V was pared by 0 bases and J by 0 bases, with 2 bases of the junction left unmatched. The CDR3 loop is CASSLDSGSNTGELFF. In nucleotides, the CDR3 is TGCGCCAGCAGCTTGGATAGCGGGTCGAACACCGGGGAGCTGTTTTTT.

The count of this clone is one. V and J are TRBV6-5 and TRBJ1-2, with TRBD1 as a possible D gene (5 bases). CDR3 length: 14 amino acids. Between the trimmed V and J ends, which lost 0 bases and 3 bases, there was a span of 8 bases. Germline V gene sequence: CDR1 MNHEY, CDR2 SVGAGI. The CDR3: CASSYSQGHYGYTF. The CDR3 nucleotides are TGTGCCAGCAGTTACTCTCAGGGCCACTATGGCTACACCTTC.

The rearrangement uses TRBV4-1 and TRBJ1-1; 7 bases map to TRBD1. The CDR3 extends over 12 amino acids. From germline, CDR1 is MGHRA and CDR2 YSYEKL. J lost 6 bases, V lost 5 bases, and 3 bases had no gene match. The CDR3 nucleotides read TGCGCCAGCAGCAAAGGGGGCCCTGAAGCTTTCTTT. Its protein is CASSKGGPEAFF.

This clone has just a few counts. The chain links TRBV28 to TRBJ2-3; 10 bases match TRBD1. The CDR3 has 13 amino acids. V was pared by 7 bases and J by 6 bases, with 4 bases of the junction left unmatched. CDR1 is MDHEN and CDR2 is SYDVKM in the germline V gene. CDR3 region: CASNGQGEDTQYF. The CDR3 coding sequence is TGTGCCAGCAACGGACAGGGGGAGGATACGCAGTATTTT.

The chain links TRBV7-3 to TRBJ1-2; D is possibly TRBD1 (6 bases). Per the germline V gene, CDR1 is SGHTA and CDR2 is FQGTGA. V lost 4 bases and J 8 bases, leaving 14 bases between the germline ends. This CDR3 is built from 13 residues. The CDR3 DNA is TGTGCCAGCAGCTCGGGACAAGGTGGAGGCTACACCTTC. Translating gives CASSSGQGGGYTF.

V is TRBV18 and J is TRBJ1-1, with D tentatively TRBD1 (6 bases). CDR3 length: 14 residues. Between the trimmed V and J ends, which lost 5 bases and 9 bases, there was a span of 19 bases. The V gene's germline CDR1 is KGHSH and CDR2 LQKENI. CDR3 loop: CASSSTGTSTKAFF. The CDR3 bases are TGTGCCAGCTCATCAACAGGGACCTCGACGAAAGCTTTCTTT. The variable domain in full, completed from reference TRBV18 and TRBJ1-1, reads NAGVMQNPRHLVRRRGQEARLRCSPMKGHSHVYWYRQLPEEGLKFMVYLQKENIIDESGMPKERFSAEFPKEGPSILRIQQVVRGDSAAYFCASSSTGTSTKAFFGQGTRLTVV.

This chain links TRBV7-2 with TRBJ1-2; D is undetermined. V was clipped by 0 bases and J by 5 bases, with 10 bases between them. The CDR3 is 14 residues long. In germline, CDR1 is SGHTA, CDR2 FQGNSA. CDR3 DNA: TGTGCCAGCAGCTTAGCCGGACTAGGGTATGGCTACACCTTC. Amino acid sequence: CASSLAGLGYGYTF.

The sample holds one count of this clone. This chain uses TRBV9 with TRBJ1-1; TRBD1 matches at 8 bases. The CDR3 loop spans 14 amino acids. In germline, CDR1 is SGDLS, CDR2 YYNGEE. The V and J ends lost 0 bases and 7 bases, in that order; junction bases with no gene match: 5. This chain's CDR3 is CASSVVDRAVEAFF. CDR3 in DNA: TGTGCCAGCAGCGTAGTGGACAGGGCGGTTGAAGCTTTCTTT. Full variable domain (outside the CDR3, taken from reference TRBV9 and TRBJ1-1): DSGVTQTPKHLITATGQRVTLRCSPRSGDLSVYWYQQSLDQGLQFLIQYYNGEERAKGNILERFSAQQFPDLHSELNLSSLELGDSALYFCASSVVDRAVEAFFGQGTRLTVV.

The chain uses TRBV5-1 and TRBJ2-7, with 10 bases that match TRBD2. Germline V lookup: CDR1 SGHRS, CDR2 YFSETQ. The ends lost 3 bases at V and 0 bases at J; junction bases unmatched: 3. The CDR3 runs to 15 residues. The CDR3 DNA reads as TGCGCCAGCAGCTACAGCGGGGGGGCCTCCTACGAGCAGTACTTC. Its translation: CASSYSGGASYEQYF. Supplemented by reference TRBV5-1 and TRBJ2-7, the full variable domain reads KAGVTQTPRYLIKTRGQQVTLSCSPISGHRSVSWYQQTPGQGLQFLFEYFSETQRNKGNFPGRFSGRQFSNSRSEMNVSTLELGDSALYLCASSYSGGASYEQYFGPGTRLTVT.

V and J are TRBV6-6 and TRBJ1-6, with D unclear. The germline V gene encodes CDR1 MNHNY and CDR2 SVGAGI (reference sequence). V shed 1 base and J shed 9 bases, with 13 bases lying between them. The length of the CDR3 is 15 residues. CDR3 DNA: TGTGCCAGCAGTTACTATGGGCAGCCGATTTCACCCCTCCACTTT. Protein sequence: CASSYYGQPISPLHF.

The chain has TRBV29-1 and TRBJ1-2, with 10 bases matching TRBD1. V trimming: 6 bases; J trimming: 6 bases; junction bases outside the gene matches: 10. The CDR3 length is 14 residues. Germline-derived CDR1 and CDR2 are SQVTM and ANQGSEA. The CDR3: CSVTPDRGNDGYTF. In nucleotides, the CDR3 is TGCAGCGTAACTCCGGACAGGGGGAATGATGGCTACACCTTC.

The rearrangement links TRBV6-5 to TRBJ1-2; D remains ambiguous. Germline values: CDR1 MNHEY, CDR2 SVGAGI. V was cut by 6 bases and J by 4 bases, with 15 bases left in between. The CDR3 totals 14 residues. CDR3: CASSPRLNSYGYTF. The DNA of the CDR3 is TGTGCCAGCAGCCCCCGGTTGAACAGCTATGGCTACACCTTC.

The chain links TRBV11-3 to TRBJ2-7; TRBD2 agrees at 7 bases. This CDR3 is 14 amino acids long. The germline gives CDR1 SGHNT, CDR2 YENEEA. J was trimmed by 3 bases and V by 3 bases; bases with no gene match: 5. The DNA for the CDR3 is TGTGCCAGCAGCTTGCGGGAGAGGGGCTACGAGCAGTACTTC. Its translation: CASSLRERGYEQYF.

This clone was counted a few times. The chain carries TRBV6-5 and TRBJ2-4; TRBD2 agrees at 14 bases. Looked up from germline, CDR1 is MNHEY and CDR2 is SVGAGI. Trimming took 5 bases from V and 10 from J; bases not matched to a gene: 7. This CDR3 comprises 15 residues. CDR3: CASSATSGGAWIQYF. The CDR3 nucleotides are TGTGCCAGCAGTGCGACTAGCGGGGGGGCTTGGATTCAGTACTTC.

This chain connects TRBV19 to TRBJ1-5; 9 bases agree with TRBD1. V was clipped by 5 bases and J by 2 bases; unmatched bases: 4. Germline CDR1 and CDR2: LNHDA and SQIVND (reference sequence). The CDR3 spans 15 residues. CDR3 amino acids: CASSAGQGGNQPQHF. The CDR3 DNA is TGTGCCAGTAGTGCGGGACAGGGTGGCAATCAGCCCCAGCATTTT.

This clone was seen more than once but under ten times. This chain uses TRBV7-3 with TRBJ2-7; 7 bases align to TRBD2. With 5 bases clipped from V and 6 bases from J, the junction kept 7 bases outside the gene matches. The CDR3 length is 13 residues. The germline CDR1 and CDR2 sequences are SGHTA and FQGTGA. In nucleotides, the CDR3 is TGTGCCAGCAGCGCGTCGGGGGGTAGCGAGCAGTACTTC. This sequence encodes CASSASGGSEQYF.

The chain employs TRBV29-1 and TRBJ2-4; unclear D gene. There are 14 residues in the CDR3. Germline V gene sequence: CDR1 SQVTM, CDR2 ANQGSEA. The germline V and J ends were trimmed by 0 bases and 0 bases, with 6 bases remaining between them. The CDR3 spells CSVEDALAKNIQYF. In nucleotides, the CDR3 is TGCAGCGTTGAAGATGCACTAGCCAAAAACATTCAGTACTTC. The full variable domain, in which reference TRBV29-1 and TRBJ2-4 provide the parts outside the CDR3, is SAVISQKPSRDICQRGTSLTIQCQVDSQVTMMFWYRQQPGQSLTLIATANQGSEATYESGFVIDKFPISRPNLTFSTLTVSNMSPEDSSIYLCSVEDALAKNIQYFGAGTRLSVL.

The rearrangement uses TRBV7-2 and TRBJ1-6; D is possibly TRBD1 (5 bases). CDR1 SGHTA and CDR2 FQGNSA come from the germline V gene. This CDR3 comprises 16 residues. Trimming removed 8 bases at V and 5 bases at J, with 19 bases between. The CDR3 loop is CASQTFGGSDNSPLHF. The DNA of the CDR3 is TGTGCCAGCCAAACCTTCGGGGGGTCGGATAATTCACCCCTCCACTTT. The variable domain in full, completed from reference TRBV7-2 and TRBJ1-6, reads GAGVSQSPSNKVTEKGKDVELRCDPISGHTALYWYRQSLGQGLEFLIYFQGNSAPDKSGLPSDRFSAERTGGSVSTLTIQRTQQEDSAVYLCASQTFGGSDNSPLHFGNGTRLTVT.

The chain is built from TRBV19 and TRBJ2-1; D gene unclear. The CDR3 has 12 residues. The germline V gene has CDR1 LNHDA and CDR2 SQIVND (reference sequence). Between the trimmed V and J ends, which lost 9 bases and 3 bases, there was a span of 9 bases. DNA of the CDR3: TGTGCCAGCCTTTCAGGCTACAATGAGCAGTTCTTC. Its translation is CASLSGYNEQFF.